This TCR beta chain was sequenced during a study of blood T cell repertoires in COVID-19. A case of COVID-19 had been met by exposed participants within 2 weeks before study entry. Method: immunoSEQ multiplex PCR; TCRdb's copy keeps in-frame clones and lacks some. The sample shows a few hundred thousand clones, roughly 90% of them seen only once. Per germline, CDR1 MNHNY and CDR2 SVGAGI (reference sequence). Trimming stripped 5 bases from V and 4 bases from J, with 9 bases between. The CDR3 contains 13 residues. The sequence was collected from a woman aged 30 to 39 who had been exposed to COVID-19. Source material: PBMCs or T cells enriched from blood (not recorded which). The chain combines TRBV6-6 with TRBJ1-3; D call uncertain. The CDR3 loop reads CASSTGFGNTIYF. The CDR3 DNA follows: TGTGCCAGCAGTACCGGTTTCGGAAACACCATATATTTT.